Each of the 14 T cell receptor beta chains below was sequenced from the same sample in a study of T-cell memory formation after mild COVID-19. Each CDR3 protein is one row after TCRdb ran MiXCR on the 5' RACE reads. The table records under 450,000 distinct CDR3 sequences, less than 25% of them present only once. The specimen sequenced was PBMCs or a T cell subset sorted from them (not recorded which). The receptor set was obtained from an adult woman who had mild COVID-19 (a few samples of this study predate the infection). Cell type and time point are not known.

The V call is TRBV18, the J call TRBJ2-1; the D is unclear. Trimming took 5 bases from V and 7 from J, leaving 12 bases between them. Germline V gene sequence: CDR1 KGHSH, CDR2 LQKENI. This CDR3 contains 13 residues. CDR3 bases: TGTGCCAGCTCATCAGACCGACGTAATGAGCAGTTCTTC. It encodes CASSSDRRNEQFF.

This chain joins TRBV5-1 and TRBJ2-7, with D tentatively TRBD2 (6 bases). Per germline, CDR1 SGHRS and CDR2 YFSETQ. This CDR3 is built from 11 residues. Deletions cut 6 bases from V and 6 bases from J, with 10 bases between. CDR3 region: CASTLGGEQYF. CDR3 sequence (DNA): TGCGCCAGCACCCTCGGGGGCGAGCAGTACTTC. The variable domain in full, with the rest retrieved from reference TRBV5-1 and TRBJ2-7, is KAGVTQTPRYLIKTRGQQVTLSCSPISGHRSVSWYQQTPGQGLQFLFEYFSETQRNKGNFPGRFSGRQFSNSRSEMNVSTLELGDSALYLCASTLGGEQYFGPGTRLTVT.

This clonotype was seen only a few times. The chain couples TRBV4-3 to TRBJ2-7; the D gene could be TRBD1 or TRBD2 (5 bases each). The CDR3 length is 16 residues. Germline CDR1 reads LGHNA; CDR2 reads YSLEER. V was cut by 0 bases and J by 0 bases, with 12 bases left in between. For the CDR3, the DNA is TGCGCCAGCAGCCAAGAATGGGACGGCTTCTCCTACGAGCAGTACTTC. Translation: CASSQEWDGFSYEQYF.

This clonotype was detected ten times or more. The rearrangement links TRBV5-4 to TRBJ2-7, with 10 bases identical to TRBD1. This CDR3 has 14 residues. After removal of 2 bases from V and 7 bases from J, the junction contained 6 bases not matched to a gene. Germline V lookup: CDR1 SGHNT, CDR2 YYREEE (reference sequence). In nucleotides, the CDR3 is TGTGCCAGCAGCTTCGGGACAGGGGTAGGTGAGCAGTACTTC. Translating it yields CASSFGTGVGEQYF.

This sequence joins TRBV29-1 and TRBJ2-1, with D maybe TRBD1 (6 bases). Germline loops: CDR1 SQVTM, CDR2 ANQGSEA. CDR3 length equals 14 residues. Between the trimmed V and J ends, which lost 2 bases and 9 bases, there was a span of 17 bases. DNA of the CDR3: TGCAGCGTTGAATCTAGGGCCGTAGGGGGTGAGCAGTTCTTC. Protein: CSVESRAVGGEQFF.

This clonotype was detected ten times or more. The V gene is TRBV10-3, the J gene TRBJ2-7, with TRBD1 matching 8 bases. Trimming removed 6 bases from V and 2 bases from J; junction bases left unmatched: 6. The CDR3 contains 14 residues. The germline gives CDR1 ENHRY, CDR2 SYGVKD. The CDR3 bases are TGTGCCATCAGCGAGGACAGGGAAACCTACGAGCAGTACTTC. Its translation is CAISEDRETYEQYF.

The chain joins TRBV4-2 to TRBJ2-7; TRBD2 is a possible D gene (6 bases). Germline V gene data show CDR1 as LGHNA and CDR2 as YNFKEQ. Trimming cost V 1 base and J 2 bases, with 12 bases left between them. The CDR3 length is 15 residues. CDR3 loop: CASSQGGTGTYEQYF. The CDR3 nucleotides are TGTGCCAGCAGCCAAGGGGGGACTGGAACCTACGAGCAGTACTTC.

The genes are TRBV7-9 and TRBJ2-1; D is uncertain. The germline V gene has CDR1 SEHNR and CDR2 FQNEAQ (reference sequence). The CDR3 covers 14 residues. Trimming took 2 bases from V and 7 from J, leaving 12 bases between them. The CDR3 sequence is CASSLLEVWNEQFF. The DNA of the CDR3 is TGTGCCAGCAGCTTACTTGAGGTCTGGAATGAGCAGTTCTTC.

V gene TRBV11-2 combines with J gene TRBJ2-3; 9 bases line up with TRBD2. Germline values: CDR1 SGHAT, CDR2 FQNNGV. Unmatched junction bases numbered 2, after V lost 2 bases and J lost 2 bases. There are 15 residues in the CDR3. The CDR3: CASSLTSGHTDTQYF. Here the CDR3 DNA reads TGTGCCAGCAGCTTAACTAGCGGGCACACAGATACGCAGTATTTT.

The chain employs TRBV23-1 and TRBJ2-1; 9 bases map to TRBD1. TRBV23-1 is marked as an open reading frame, function uncertain. V was pared by 3 bases and J by 3 bases, with 6 bases of the junction left unmatched. The CDR3 is 16 amino acids. The CDR3 nucleotides read TGCGCCAGCAGTCACCGGACAGGGGTTCTCTACAATGAGCAGTTCTTC. It specifies CASSHRTGVLYNEQFF.

V and J are TRBV7-9 and TRBJ2-7; TRBD1 or TRBD2 may be the D gene (5 bases each). The ends were cut back, 0 bases at V and 3 bases at J, with 18 bases in the middle. The CDR3 extends over 17 amino acids. Germline V gene sequence: CDR1 SEHNR, CDR2 FQNEAQ (reference sequence). This CDR3 reads CASSLAVGTEAHYEQYF. The CDR3 region has the DNA TGTGCCAGCAGCTTAGCGGTGGGGACCGAGGCGCACTACGAGCAGTACTTC.

V usage is TRBV18 and J usage is TRBJ1-5; no definite D call. The germline CDR1 and CDR2 sequences are KGHSH and LQKENI. Deletions cut 3 bases from V and 1 base from J, with 7 bases between. The CDR3 is made up of 14 amino acids. The CDR3 here is CASSPSASNQPQHF. The CDR3 DNA reads as TGTGCCAGCTCACCGTCGGCCAGCAATCAGCCCCAGCATTTT.

This clonotype was seen a few times. This sequence joins TRBV15 and TRBJ2-5; weak D call: TRBD2 (7 bases). V lost 1 base, J lost 5 bases, and 14 bases lay in between. This CDR3 contains 15 residues. Germline CDR1 LNHNV, CDR2 YYDKDF (reference sequence). The CDR3 protein is CATSRAGRGGETQYF. In DNA, the CDR3 is TGTGCCACCAGCAGAGCAGGCAGGGGAGGGGAGACCCAGTACTTC.

This clonotype was found a few times. The chain combines TRBV7-8 with TRBJ2-1; the D is unclear. V was clipped by 6 bases and J by 0 bases, with 12 bases between them. The length of the CDR3 is 15 residues. Per germline, CDR1 SGHVS and CDR2 FQNEAQ. In DNA form, the CDR3 reads TGTGCCAGCAGTGACCTTCGTCGCTCCTACAATGAGCAGTTCTTC. This encodes CASSDLRRSYNEQFF. Full variable domain (outside the CDR3, taken from reference TRBV7-8 and TRBJ2-1): GAGVSQSPRYKVAKRGQDVALRCDPISGHVSLFWYQQALGQGPEFLTYFQNEAQLDKSGLPSDRFFAERPEGSVSTLKIQRTQQEDSAVYLCASSDLRRSYNEQFFGPGTRLTVL.